The clone carrying this TCR beta chain occurred many times. This entry comes from a study of T cells in Graves' hyperthyroidism and ophthalmopathy. Using RNA transcripts as the source, TCR beta CDR3 regions were amplified. HTBI primers were the set used in a first-round RT-PCR of the TCR CDR3. MiXCR was run by TCRdb on the multiplex PCR reads, yielding one entry per CDR3 protein. The table shows 450,000 to 600,000 distinct CDR3 sequences, with 14% occurring only once. Graves' hyperthyroidism without ophthalmopathy progression within 18 months was termed stable. Patients aged 18 to 65 had newly diagnosed hyperthyroidism that had lasted under 2 months. Lactation, pregnancy, other autoimmune disease or uncontrolled infection led to exclusion of patients. Germline assignment: CDR1 SGHTA and CDR2 FQGTGA. The CDR3 sequence is 15 residues long. V shed 5 bases and J 2 bases; nucleotides not matched to a gene: 7.

The source material was blood. The sequence came from a woman aged 40 to 49 with Graves' hyperthyroidism. This chain links TRBV7-3 with TRBJ2-3; 7 bases are shared with TRBD2. The CDR3 region has the DNA TGTGCCAGCAGCACAACGGGAGGCCCCACAGATACGCAGTATTTT. It codes for CASSTTGGPTDTQYF.